This T cell receptor (beta chain) originates from a study of T cell responses to AZD1222 COVID-19 vaccine. Background on the study: Second doses were pooled across both intervals (about 4 or about 12 weeks).

Comment on this clone: Its antigen is not identified.

The data were produced by immunoSEQ multiplex PCR, yet TCRdb's version contains in-frame clones alone and is incomplete. The sample gives 60,000 to 80,000 clones, approximately 83% of which show up once; roughly a fifth is in the top ten. Study results and caveats: Repertoire sampling was restricted to post-peak T cell response timepoints. White British ancestry dominated among donors, who included more females, and clonal diversity was possibly underestimated. An increase in Spike-specific TCR breadth and depth was observed after two AZD1222 doses.

This CDR3 spans 13 amino acids. Losses at the gene ends were 1 base for V and 8 bases for J; bases not matched to a gene: 4. The material sequenced was peripheral blood, taken on day 0 of AZD1222 vaccination. V is TRBV12-3 or TRBV12-4 and J is TRBJ1-2, with 7 nucleotides matching TRBD1. The receptor comes from an adult in good health. This chain's CDR3 is CASSLGGGAGYTF. The DNA for the CDR3 is TGTGCCAGCAGTTTAGGAGGGGGCGCAGGCTACACCTTC.